A single sample gave rise to the 11 T cell receptor beta chains below, sequenced in a study of regulatory T cells in long-lasting Graves disease. Library construction for TCR beta used iRepertoire HTBI primers and Arm-PCR of CDR3 regions. TCRdb independently ran MiXCR on the multiplex PCR reads; one entry per CDR3 protein. The data hold around 400,000 distinct CDR3 sequences, with around 15% observed a single time. The time point here: newly diagnosed GD, antithyroid drugs for less than 3 months. RNA extracted from PBMCs served as the sequencing template. Sequences were derived from peripheral blood mononuclear cells (PBMCs), sampled at new diagnosis, from a patient treated with antithyroid drugs. Receptors were obtained from a female donor with Graves disease.

Note on this clonotype: At one boundary the junction diverges from the germline segment, which might be a read error. The gene calls are TRBV6-5 and TRBJ1-4; 10 bases match TRBD1. Germline values: CDR1 MNHEY, CDR2 SVGAGI. The CDR3 covers 15 residues. CDR3 loop: CASSFPGQGTEKLFF. Written as DNA, the CDR3 is TGTGCCAGCAGTTTCCCGGGACAGGGGACCGAAAAGCTGTTTTTT.

Ten or more counts support this clonotype. V usage is TRBV28 and J usage is TRBJ2-1, with TRBD2 identical over 7 bases. Germline V lookup: CDR1 MDHEN, CDR2 SYDVKM. This CDR3 has 15 residues. Unmatched junction bases numbered 11, after V lost 4 bases and J lost 8 bases. This chain's CDR3 is CASSSGRETVDEQFF. Written as DNA, the CDR3 is TGTGCCAGCAGTTCAGGGCGGGAGACGGTGGATGAGCAGTTCTTC.

This clonotype was counted ten times or more. The chain combines TRBV7-2 with TRBJ2-4, with 11 bases aligning to TRBD2. The CDR3 has 17 amino acids. The V and J ends lost 5 bases and 4 bases, in that order; junction bases with no gene match: 10. In germline, CDR1 is SGHTA, CDR2 FQGNSA. The CDR3 bases are TGTGCCAGCAGCCCTGGAGGACTAGCGGGCCGAAAAAACATTCAGTACTTC. Translated: CASSPGGLAGRKNIQYF.

About this clonotype itself: Given a much more abundant clone one base away, this may be a read error. This rearrangement joins TRBV7-2 to TRBJ1-1; D gene uncertain. The CDR3 covers 15 residues. The germline gives CDR1 SGHTA, CDR2 FQGNSA. CDR3 amino acids: CASNLPLRMNAEAFF. The CDR3 coding sequence is TGTGCCAGCAACCTGCCACTGCGAATGAACGCTGAAGCTTTCTTT.

In this sample, this clonotype turned up many times. J is TRBJ1-1 and V is TRBV7-6; D is unresolved. CDR1 is SGHVS, CDR2 FNYEAQ, per germline. Trimming removed 5 bases from V and 4 bases from J, with 20 bases in between. The CDR3 consists of 16 residues. The CDR3 spells CASSGSGGGPSTEAFF. The CDR3 coding sequence is TGTGCCAGCAGCGGGTCCGGAGGAGGGCCCAGCACTGAAGCTTTCTTT.

This clonotype occurred many times. The chain combines TRBV29-1 with TRBJ2-1; tentative D call: TRBD2 (7 bases). The CDR3 totals 15 residues. The ends were cut back, 1 base at V and 10 bases at J, with 20 bases in the middle. The V gene's germline CDR1 is SQVTM and CDR2 ANQGSEA. The CDR3 bases are TGCAGCGTTGAAGGGGGGACACTCCGGGGGGTCGAGCAGTTCTTC. It codes for CSVEGGTLRGVEQFF.

This clonotype occurred many times. This sequence joins TRBV19 and TRBJ1-2; D call uncertain. This CDR3 region has 14 residues. CDR1 and CDR2 from the germline V gene are LNHDA and SQIVND (reference sequence). V lost 6 bases, J lost 8 bases, and 19 bases lay in between. The CDR3 loop reads CASRTSDVVGGYTF. CDR3 bases: TGTGCCAGTAGAACTTCGGACGTTGTGGGAGGCTACACCTTC.

This clonotype was found many times. The chain has TRBV20-1 and TRBJ2-7; D not certain. Trimming cost V 5 bases and J 1 base, with 24 bases left between them. The CDR3 extends over 17 amino acids. Looked up from germline, CDR1 is DFQATT and CDR2 is SNEGSKA (reference sequence). The CDR3 spells CSAAPLFGKMSSYEQYF. The CDR3 bases are TGCAGTGCTGCACCCCTTTTTGGAAAAATGAGTTCCTACGAGCAGTACTTC.

The chain carries TRBV4-1 and TRBJ2-7, with TRBD2 identical over 14 bases. This CDR3 has 17 residues. V shed 1 base and J 7 bases; nucleotides not matched to a gene: 9. Germline CDR1 reads MGHRA; CDR2 reads YSYEKL. This CDR3 reads CASSQALGTSGSREQYF. In nucleotides, the CDR3 is TGCGCCAGCAGCCAAGCCCTTGGGACTAGCGGGAGTCGGGAGCAGTACTTC.

This clonotype was seen many times. J is TRBJ2-7 and V is TRBV27; a possible D gene is TRBD2 (5 bases). This CDR3 region has 13 residues. Germline V lookup: CDR1 MNHEY, CDR2 SMNVEV (reference sequence). V dropped 3 bases and J dropped 6 bases, with 12 bases sitting between them. CDR3 in amino acids: CASSFGGSREQYF. In nucleotides, the CDR3 is TGTGCCAGCAGTTTCGGCGGGTCGCGCGAGCAGTACTTC.

This chain uses TRBV5-1 with TRBJ2-1; D perhaps matches TRBD2 (6 bases). The germline V and J ends were trimmed by 0 bases and 3 bases, with 13 bases remaining between them. The CDR3 length is 16 residues. Per the germline V gene, CDR1 is SGHRS and CDR2 is YFSETQ. Here the CDR3 reads CASSLGGTGLYNEQFF. CDR3 in DNA: TGCGCCAGCAGCTTGGGGGGGACTGGACTCTACAATGAGCAGTTCTTC.